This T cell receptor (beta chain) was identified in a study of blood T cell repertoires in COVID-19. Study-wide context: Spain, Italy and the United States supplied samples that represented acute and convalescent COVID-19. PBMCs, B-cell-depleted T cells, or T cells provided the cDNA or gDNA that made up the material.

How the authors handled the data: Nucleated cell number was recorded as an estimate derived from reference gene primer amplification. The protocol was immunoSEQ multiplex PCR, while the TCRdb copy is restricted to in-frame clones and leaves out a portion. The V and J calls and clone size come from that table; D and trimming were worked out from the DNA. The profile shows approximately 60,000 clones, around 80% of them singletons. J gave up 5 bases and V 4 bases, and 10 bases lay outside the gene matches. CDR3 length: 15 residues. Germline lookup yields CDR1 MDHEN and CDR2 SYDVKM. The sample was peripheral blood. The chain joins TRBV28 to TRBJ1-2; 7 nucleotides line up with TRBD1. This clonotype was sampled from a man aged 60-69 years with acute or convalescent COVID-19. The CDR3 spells CASSSLLGGVYGYTF. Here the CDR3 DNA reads TGTGCCAGCAGTTCCCTTCTAGGGGGCGTATATGGCTACACCTTC.